This T cell receptor (beta chain) was documented in a study of shared T cell receptors in the human thymus (dated by TCRdb to about 2021). In terms of the full investigation: The study examined how the human thymus generates shared, self-reactive T-cell receptor alpha chains.

The CDR3 measures 17 amino acids from cysteine to phenylalanine. The CDR3 DNA has 51 bases and is translated from base 1. Ends trimmed: V by 4 bases, J by 6 bases; bases unmatched to a gene: 19. CDR1 and CDR2 (SGHRS, YFSETQ) derive from the germline V gene. In regard to this clone: The specificity of this receptor is unknown. Qualities for individual bases were not recorded, and no much larger clone is one base off.

The library was made by the immunoSEQ multiplex PCR assay. The table was pulled from immuneACCESS by TCRdb, which kept in-frame rearrangements only. Such tables lose some clones; where checked, under half of the loss comes from unresolved V genes, and the rest has no known cause. The sample has 500,000 to 850,000 clones on record, around 87% of them singletons. The ten most abundant clones make up roughly 0.0089% of the sample. The same sample was also used in a study of human thymus T cells. That second report states: In Finland, the donors were immunologically healthy infants who were having open corrective cardiac surgery for congenital heart defects. Thymus tissue was obtained as surgical resects removed during corrective cardiac surgery. Both the thymic and the peripheral blood repertoires appeared to show biased V and J gene segment usage. The related research found that thymic TCR repertoires overlapped highly between unrelated individuals. The study characterized TCR alpha and beta repertoires from under 10 infant thymus samples and a few related peripheral blood samples. Donor ages ranging from about 7 to 250 days were recorded, and six or seven male and a couple of female infants were included in the cohort. After being mechanically released from the tissue, thymocytes were kept at -70 degrees C in pellets of roughly 9.5-32 million cells. A QIAsymphony instrument was used to extract genomic DNA from frozen cell pellets. The immunoSEQ multiplex PCR assay was used to amplify the TCRB and TCRAD loci from a standardized amount of quality-controlled genomic DNA. Amplicons spanned the V(D)J region at a length sufficient to cover the CDR3 and identify V and J genes. The commercial immunoSEQ service was used to sequence amplicons on an Illumina platform. Corrections for primer bias and sequencing errors followed previously described methods, while TCRAD and TCRB definitions were based on the IMGT database. immunoSEQ Analyzer 3.0 and VDJTools were used for repertoire analysis, which covered basic statistics, V/J segment usage, diversity estimates, rarefaction and pairwise overlap. Diversity was estimated using the Chao1, ChaoE, Efron-Thisted, Shannon and inverse Simpson indices, and was also estimated on datasets down-sampled to the size of the smallest sample. For repertoire overlap, CDR3 nucleotide sequence, V gene and J gene had to match strictly, and clustering was done by Jaccard-based multidimensional scaling. Thymus samples yielded on average about 810,000 unique TCRB clonotypes, compared with about 80,000 from blood samples.

The clonotype originates from a boy in the first two years of life with a congenital heart defect. Donor details come from another sample of the same person, matched by shared clones. The chain uses TRBV5-1 and TRBJ2-7; TRBD2 matches 7 bases in the middle. Material for sequencing was thymocytes. The CDR3 here reads CASSPRGGQFLPGEQYF. The bases are TGCGCCAGCAGCCCCCGGGGAGGGCAGTTCCTCCCTGGCGAGCAGTACTTC.